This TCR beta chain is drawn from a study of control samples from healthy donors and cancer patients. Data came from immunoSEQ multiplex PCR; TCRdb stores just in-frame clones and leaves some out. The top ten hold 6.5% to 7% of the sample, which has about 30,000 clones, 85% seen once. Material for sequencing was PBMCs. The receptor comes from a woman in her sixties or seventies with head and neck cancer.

CDR3 residues: CASSQSAQGGELFF. The CDR3 DNA sequence: TGTGCCAGCAGCCAATCGGCACAGGGCGGGGAGCTGTTTTTT. The chain uses TRBV3-1 (or the pseudogene TRBV3-2) and TRBJ2-2, with D tentatively TRBD1 (6 bases). This CDR3 has 14 residues. Germline lookup yields CDR1 LGHDT and CDR2 YNNKEL (reference sequence). V was shortened by 2 bases and J by 7 bases, with 11 bases between the two germline ends.